One and the same sample provided the 29 T cell receptor beta chains below, sequenced in a study of T cells in Graves' hyperthyroidism and ophthalmopathy. Researchers amplified the TCR beta CDR3 regions from RNA transcripts. In the first-round RT-PCR of the TCR CDR3, the HTBI primer set was used. Using its own MiXCR run on the multiplex PCR reads, TCRdb lists one record per CDR3 protein. The data hold fewer than 400,000 distinct CDR3 sequences, with roughly 13% observed a single time. The specimen was blood. These receptors were obtained from a man in his forties or fifties with Graves' ophthalmopathy.

This clonotype was counted at least ten times. CDR3 DNA: TGTGCCAGCAGTTTAACCCCACTGACCTCACTTCCAACCGGGGAGCTGTTTTTT. It specifies CASSLTPLTSLPTGELFF. The rearrangement joins TRBV12-3 or TRBV12-4 to TRBJ2-2, with D uncertain. The CDR3 is 18 residues long. V was pared by 2 bases and J by 5 bases, with 21 bases between.

The chain combines TRBV6-4 with TRBJ2-2; D uncertain. The length of the CDR3 is 17 residues. Germline values: CDR1 MRHNA, CDR2 SNTAGT. V shed 4 bases and J shed 0 bases, with 15 bases lying between them. The CDR3 DNA sequence: TGTGCCAGCAGTGTAAGGGCTCCTGGTTCGAACACCGGGGAGCTGTTTTTT. Translation gives CASSVRAPGSNTGELFF.

This clonotype has ten or more counts. This chain links TRBV10-3 with TRBJ2-7; 7 bases line up with TRBD2. CDR1 and CDR2 from the germline V gene are ENHRY and SYGVKD. V lost 6 bases to trimming and J lost 0 bases; unmatched junction nucleotides: 8. This CDR3 is built from 15 residues. The CDR3 nucleotides are TGTGCCATCAGAGCCGGGACTACGAGCTCCTACGAGCAGTACTTC. Amino acid sequence: CAIRAGTTSSYEQYF.

This clonotype was seen at least ten times. This sequence joins TRBV27 and TRBJ2-1; no definite D call. The germline V gene encodes CDR1 MNHEY and CDR2 SMNVEV (reference sequence). This CDR3 comprises 12 residues. The V gene lost 2 bases and the J gene lost 7 bases, with 6 bases spanning the gap. The CDR3 is CASSLSRNEQFF. CDR3 bases: TGTGCCAGCAGTTTAAGTAGGAATGAGCAGTTCTTC.

The V call is TRBV12-3 or TRBV12-4, the J call TRBJ1-2, with 8 positions matching TRBD1. V gave up 5 bases and J gave up 8 bases; unmatched junction bases: 4. The CDR3 is 12 amino acids. This CDR3 reads CASSLHRGGYTF. The CDR3 region has the DNA TGTGCCAGCAGTCTCCACAGGGGGGGCTACACCTTC.

At least ten counts were recorded for this clonotype. The chain is built from TRBV2 and TRBJ2-3, with D perhaps matching TRBD1 (6 bases). Deletions cut 6 bases from V and 0 bases from J, with 16 bases between. Germline assignment: CDR1 SNHLY and CDR2 FYNNEI. This CDR3 contains 16 residues. The CDR3 nucleotides read TGTGCCAGCAGCTATAGGACGGGACAAAGCACAGATACGCAGTATTTT. This codes for CASSYRTGQSTDTQYF.

The rearrangement uses TRBV15 and TRBJ1-3, with D uncertain. The CDR3 contains 16 residues. Germline values: CDR1 LNHNV, CDR2 YYDKDF (reference sequence). The V gene lost 0 bases and the J gene lost 0 bases, with 9 bases spanning the gap. This CDR3 reads CATSRDPPGSGNTIYF. As DNA, the CDR3 is TGTGCCACCAGCAGAGATCCCCCGGGCTCTGGAAACACCATATATTTT.

J is TRBJ2-5 and V is TRBV19, with TRBD2 as a possible D gene (5 bases). Per germline, CDR1 LNHDA and CDR2 SQIVND (reference sequence). V lost 5 bases and J lost 3, with 16 bases in between. CDR3 length equals 15 residues. The CDR3 spells CASSSHQTREETQYF. In nucleotides, the CDR3 is TGTGCCAGTAGTTCGCACCAAACTAGAGAAGAGACCCAGTACTTC.

The chain links TRBV6-2 or TRBV6-3 to TRBJ2-4, with 10 bases aligning to TRBD2. With 6 bases clipped from V and 3 bases from J, the junction kept 14 bases outside the gene matches. The length of the CDR3 is 18 residues. Germline V lookup: CDR1 MNHEY, CDR2 SVGEGT. The CDR3 loop is CASRPNPASGGFKNIQYF. DNA of the CDR3: TGTGCCAGCAGACCAAACCCGGCTAGCGGGGGCTTCAAAAACATTCAGTACTTC.

This clonotype was recorded at least ten times. This chain connects TRBV19 to TRBJ1-2; D not certain. Looked up from germline, CDR1 is LNHDA and CDR2 is SQIVND (reference sequence). Trimming shortened V by 10 bases and J by 3 bases, and 21 bases separated the two germline ends. CDR3 length: 15 amino acids. The CDR3 sequence is CATNQDPSTDYGYTF. In nucleotides, the CDR3 is TGTGCCACTAACCAGGACCCTTCGACCGACTATGGCTACACCTTC.

This clonotype was observed at least ten times. The chain recombines TRBV20-1 with TRBJ1-2; D remains ambiguous. The CDR3 spans 14 residues. Per the germline V gene, CDR1 is DFQATT and CDR2 is SNEGSKA (reference sequence). With 6 bases removed from V and 2 bases from J, the gap between germline ends came to 16 bases. The CDR3 coding sequence is TGCAGTGCAATTTCGCCTGGGTCCAACTATGGCTACACCTTC. This gives the protein CSAISPGSNYGYTF.

This clonotype was counted at least ten times. The chain couples TRBV20-1 to TRBJ2-5; 8 nucleotides match TRBD2. V shed 2 bases and J 0 bases; nucleotides not matched to a gene: 5. CDR1 is DFQATT, CDR2 SNEGSKA, per germline (reference sequence). The CDR3 is made up of 15 amino acids. The CDR3 reads CSARSGRGHQETQYF. DNA for the CDR3: TGCAGTGCTAGAAGCGGGAGAGGACACCAAGAGACCCAGTACTTC.

This clonotype was recorded at least ten times. The rearrangement uses TRBV11-1 and TRBJ2-7; tentative D call: TRBD1 (6 bases). Germline assignment: CDR1 SGHAT and CDR2 FQDESV (reference sequence). Trimming took off 4 bases at V and 3 bases at J, with 16 bases between the two ends. This CDR3 is 15 amino acids long. The CDR3 bases are TGTGCCAGCAGCTCTCACAGGGAGCTCGGCTACGAGCAGTACTTC. Its translation is CASSSHRELGYEQYF.

This clonotype has a count of ten or more. This rearrangement joins TRBV30 to TRBJ1-2; D remains ambiguous. CDR1 is GTSNPN and CDR2 is SVGIG in the germline V gene (reference sequence). CDR3 length: 13 residues. The V and J ends lost 4 bases and 0 bases respectively, with 9 bases between them. The CDR3 protein is CAWTDMSNYGYTF. The CDR3, as DNA: TGTGCCTGGACCGACATGTCTAACTATGGCTACACCTTC.

The CDR3 DNA reads as TGTGCCAGCTCACTCGGACAGGGATATACGCAGTATTTT. Amino acids: CASSLGQGYTQYF. The chain links TRBV18 to TRBJ2-3, with TRBD1 matching over 8 bases. CDR3 length: 13 residues. Germline assignment: CDR1 KGHSH and CDR2 LQKENI. Germline trimming cut 4 bases from V and 7 bases from J; bases unmatched to any gene: 4.

This clonotype was observed a few times. The chain carries TRBV28 and TRBJ1-5; 8 nucleotides match TRBD1. Trimming cost V 6 bases and J 6 bases; bases outside gene matches: 13. The length of the CDR3 is 16 residues. CDR1 MDHEN and CDR2 SYDVKM come from the germline V gene. CDR3 nucleotide sequence: TGTGCCAGCAGCGCCCCCGACAGGGGTGCCGCTCAGCCCCAGCATTTT. It codes for CASSAPDRGAAQPQHF.

This rearrangement joins TRBV5-6 to TRBJ1-5, with D tentatively TRBD1 (5 bases). Per germline, CDR1 SGHDT and CDR2 YYEEEE. The CDR3 consists of 17 residues. Trimming took 2 bases from V and 3 from J, leaving 18 bases between them. CDR3 nucleotide sequence: TGTGCCAGCAGCTTCGGGTGGGGCGGGCAGCCCAATCAGCCCCAGCATTTT. Its protein product is CASSFGWGGQPNQPQHF.

The chain carries TRBV15 and TRBJ1-5, with D unclear. This CDR3 contains 14 residues. V was clipped by 5 bases and J by 6 bases, with 14 bases between them. The germline V gene encodes CDR1 LNHNV and CDR2 YYDKDF (reference sequence). CDR3 region: CATSESRIGQPQHF. The CDR3 DNA sequence: TGTGCCACCAGCGAATCGCGCATTGGTCAGCCCCAGCATTTT.

The V and J genes are TRBV5-1 and TRBJ1-4; D may be TRBD1 (6 bases). The CDR3 sequence is 14 residues long. The V end was cut by 0 bases, the J end by 7 bases, with 10 bases between. Germline CDR1 SGHRS, CDR2 YFSETQ. In DNA form, the CDR3 reads TGCGCCAGCAGCTTGGGGGACACGGCTGAAAAACTGTTTTTT. Its translation: CASSLGDTAEKLFF.

This clonotype turned up a few times. V gene TRBV10-3 combines with J gene TRBJ2-7; possibly TRBD2 for D (7 bases). Trimming removed 0 bases from V and 5 bases from J, with 11 bases in between. CDR3 length: 14 residues. CDR1 and CDR2 from the germline V gene are ENHRY and SYGVKD. The CDR3 sequence: CAISESKGGDEQYF. The CDR3 coding sequence is TGTGCCATCAGTGAGTCGAAAGGGGGGGACGAGCAGTACTTC.

This clonotype was observed many times. The rearrangement joins TRBV12-3 or TRBV12-4 to TRBJ1-2, with 9 positions matching TRBD1. This CDR3 has 14 amino acids. The trim removed 3 bases at V and 6 bases at J, leaving 5 bases unmatched. CDR3 residues: CASSFRDREDGYTF. CDR3 DNA sequence: TGTGCCAGCAGTTTCCGGGACAGGGAGGATGGCTACACCTTC.

This clonotype was seen at least ten times. The rearrangement links TRBV12-3 or TRBV12-4 to TRBJ2-1; D is undetermined. Trimming pared 7 bases from V and 6 bases from J, leaving 19 bases between. This CDR3 has 15 amino acids. The DNA for the CDR3 is TGTGCCAGCACCGACCGACCAGCTCCTGGCAATGAGCAGTTCTTC. It translates to CASTDRPAPGNEQFF.

The chain is built from TRBV4-2 and TRBJ2-1, with TRBD2 identical over 8 bases. The CDR3 has 16 residues. Germline values: CDR1 LGHNA, CDR2 YNFKEQ. The V and J ends lost 0 bases and 9 bases, in that order; junction bases with no gene match: 10. The CDR3 spells CASSQDASGRGREQFF. CDR3 sequence (DNA): TGTGCCAGCAGCCAAGATGCCAGCGGGAGAGGACGTGAGCAGTTCTTC.

There are many counts of this clonotype. V and J are TRBV28 and TRBJ1-4; D remains ambiguous. Germline V gene data show CDR1 as MDHEN and CDR2 as SYDVKM. There are 14 residues in the CDR3. Trimming removed 10 bases from V and 7 bases from J, with 19 bases in between. DNA for the CDR3: TGTGCCACCACCTCCGGGCTCTTTGGTGAAAAACTGTTTTTT. It is translated as CATTSGLFGEKLFF.

This clonotype was observed many times. The chain employs TRBV29-1 and TRBJ2-7; weak D call: TRBD1 (7 bases). V lost 4 bases and J lost 4, with 20 bases in between. The CDR3 is 15 residues long. Germline V gives CDR1 SQVTM, CDR2 ANQGSEA. CDR3 in DNA: TGCAGCGTTGCGGCGGGGACAGCTAAGGGTTACGAGCAGTACTTC. Translation gives CSVAAGTAKGYEQYF.

This clonotype has a count of ten or more. This rearrangement joins TRBV20-1 to TRBJ2-5; D gene uncertain. This CDR3 has 13 amino acids. Between the trimmed V and J ends, which lost 3 bases and 3 bases, there was a span of 11 bases. The germline gives CDR1 DFQATT, CDR2 SNEGSKA (reference sequence). DNA for the CDR3: TGCAGTGCTAGTCGGGCTCTTGAAGAGACCCAGTACTTC. It specifies CSASRALEETQYF.

Comments on this clonotype: A single base separates this from a much larger clone, so it may be a read error. The chain is built from TRBV7-2 and TRBJ2-1; no clear D. In germline, CDR1 is SGHTA, CDR2 FQGNSA. The CDR3 has 14 residues. Trimming took 0 bases from V and 5 from J, leaving 8 bases between them. CDR3 in amino acids: CASSLASSDNEQFF. CDR3 nucleotides: TGTGCCAGCAGCTTAGCTTCTTCCGACAATGAGCAGTTCTTC.

This clonotype appeared many times. V and J are TRBV12-3 or TRBV12-4 and TRBJ2-7, with no clear D. The CDR3 totals 12 residues. Trimming shortened V by 6 bases and J by 4 bases, and 10 bases separated the two germline ends. CDR3 coding DNA: TGTGCCAGCAGCCGGACGGAGTACGAGCAGTACTTC. Translated, it gives CASSRTEYEQYF.

The J gene is TRBJ2-3, the V gene TRBV29-1, with D perhaps matching TRBD2 (5 bases). Germline CDR1 and CDR2: SQVTM and ANQGSEA. The length of the CDR3 is 13 residues. V was shortened by 2 bases and J by 8 bases, with 14 bases between the two germline ends. The CDR3 DNA is TGCAGCGTTGAACGGGTACCCCGGGGTACGCAGTATTTT. Its translation is CSVERVPRGTQYF.